A selection of T cell receptor beta chains follows, all from one sample in a study of blood T cell repertoires in COVID-19. The data were produced by immunoSEQ multiplex PCR, yet TCRdb's version contains in-frame clones alone and is incomplete. In the table there are about 140,000 clones, 70% to 90% of which are singletons. Sequenced sample: peripheral blood. These receptors came from an elderly woman with acute or convalescent COVID-19. CDR3s include the opening cysteine and the closing phenylalanine or tryptophan. The D gene is left open where the match is weak. Clone size appears in some rows only: once, few, many, or a class for an expanded clone.

V gene	clone size	CDR3 length	D gene	J gene	CDR3 DNA	CDR3 protein
TRBV12-3/TRBV12-4	once	13	TRBD1	TRBJ1-1	TGTGCCAGCACCAAGACAGGGGGCGCCTTTTCTTTCTTT	CASTKTGGAFSFF
TRBV7-2	NA	15	NA	TRBJ1-1	TGTGCCAGCAGCTCCCGGATACAGCTGAACACTGAAGCTTTCTTT	CASSSRIQLNTEAFF
TRBV7-3	NA	13	NA	TRBJ2-5	TGTGCCAGCAGCTCCGGGATCCGGGAGACCCAGTACTTC	CASSSGIRETQYF
TRBV5-8	NA	15	NA	TRBJ1-5	TGTGCCAGCAGCGGGCGGGGGAGTCACAATCAGCCCCAGCATTTT	CASSGRGSHNQPQHF
TRBV6-5	once	14	NA	TRBJ1-1	TGTGCCAGCAGTCAGGAGGTCCCCCGGACTGAAGCTTTCTTT	CASSQEVPRTEAFF
TRBV3-1/TRBV3-2	NA	14	NA	TRBJ1-1	TGTGCCAGCAGCCAAACTAGAGAGAACACTGAAGCTTTCTTT	CASSQTRENTEAFF
TRBV7-3	few	13	NA	TRBJ1-1	TGTGCCAGCAGCCTCGACAGAAACACTGAAGCTTTCTTT	CASSLDRNTEAFF
TRBV18	NA	16	TRBD1	TRBJ1-2	TGTGCCAGCTCACCATACCCCCCAGGGGGTGACTATGGCTACACCTTC	CASSPYPPGGDYGYTF
TRBV3-1/TRBV3-2	NA	15	NA	TRBJ1-2	TGTGCCAGCAGCCCAAGGGGGGGCGGGAACTATGGCTACACCTTC	CASSPRGGGNYGYTF
TRBV29-1	NA	12	NA	TRBJ1-1	TGCAGCGTTGAAGAGGGAGGCAGGAAAGCTTTCTTT	CSVEEGGRKAFF
TRBV5-1	NA	16	TRBD2	TRBJ2-5	TGCGCCAGCAGCCCCCGCCTAGCGGGGGGAGAAGAGACCCAGTACTTC	CASSPRLAGGEETQYF
TRBV15	NA	16	TRBD1	TRBJ1-6	TGTGCCACCAGCAGAGATCAGGGGGCGGGAGTGGTGGCCCTCCACTTT	CATSRDQGAGVVALHF
TRBV29-1	NA	13	TRBD2	TRBJ2-5	TGCAGCGTTGCTCCTAGACTAGCGGAGACCCAGTACTTC	CSVAPRLAETQYF
TRBV5-1	NA	16	NA	TRBJ2-3	TGCGCCAGCAGCTTCAACAAGCGACAGAGCACAGATACGCAGTATTTT	CASSFNKRQSTDTQYF
TRBV7-9	once	13	NA	TRBJ2-5	TGTGCCAGCAGCCCCTTCATAGAGGAGACCCAGTACTTC	CASSPFIEETQYF
TRBV4-1	once	16	NA	TRBJ1-4	TGCGCCAGCAGCTCAAGAGGGACGGGAGTTGAGGAAAAACTGTTTTTT	CASSSRGTGVEEKLFF
TRBV24-1	NA	13	NA	TRBJ1-2	TGTGCCACCAGTGGACTAAGGGTTTCTGGCTACACCTTC	CATSGLRVSGYTF
TRBV3-1/TRBV3-2	NA	12	NA	TRBJ1-1	TGTGCCAGCAGCCAACGTGACAGTATTACTTTCTTT	CASSQRDSITFF
TRBV19	NA	14	TRBD1	TRBJ1-1	TGTGCCAGTAGTCACAGGGGGAAGAACACTGAAGCTTTCTTT	CASSHRGKNTEAFF
TRBV3-1/TRBV3-2	NA	14	NA	TRBJ1-6	TGTGCCAGCAGCCAAACAGGGAGAAATTCACCCCTCCACTTT	CASSQTGRNSPLHF
TRBV2	once	18	TRBD1	TRBJ2-2	TGTGCCAGCAGTATTCGGCAGGGGGCGCCCCGGGACACCGGGGAGCTGTTTTTT	CASSIRQGAPRDTGELFF
TRBV9	NA	13	NA	TRBJ1-1	TGTGCCAGCAGCGTGGACAGTAGGACTGAAGCTTTCTTT	CASSVDSRTEAFF
TRBV12-3/TRBV12-4	NA	13	NA	TRBJ1-5	TGTGCCAGCAGTTTTATGCAGGTCCAGCCCCAGCATTTT	CASSFMQVQPQHF
TRBV2	NA	12	NA	TRBJ2-1	TGTGCCAGCAGCAGCGGAGGGCGTGAGCAGTTCTTC	CASSSGGREQFF
TRBV6-5	once	13	NA	TRBJ2-2	TGTGCCAGCAGCCGCAGGGTCGTCGGGGAGCTGTTTTTT	CASSRRVVGELFF
TRBV18	NA	16	TRBD2	TRBJ2-5	TGTGCCAGCTCAACGACTAGCGGGGGGCCGGATGAGACCCAGTACTTC	CASSTTSGGPDETQYF
TRBV30	NA	13	TRBD1	TRBJ2-7	TGTGCCTGGAGTCAGGGACAGGGGTACGAGCAGTACTTC	CAWSQGQGYEQYF
TRBV19	NA	14	TRBD1	TRBJ2-1	TGTGCCAGTAGAGGGGACAGGGAATACAATGAGCAGTTCTTC	CASRGDREYNEQFF
TRBV27	NA	13	NA	TRBJ1-2	TGTGCCAGCAGACCAACCCCGCGGGACGGCTACACCTTC	CASRPTPRDGYTF
TRBV29-1	NA	13	TRBD1	TRBJ1-2	TGCAGCGTTTGGGACAGTGGGGGCTATGGCTACACCTTC	CSVWDSGGYGYTF
TRBV19	NA	15	TRBD2	TRBJ2-5	TGTGCCAGTAGTATAGCGGGGAGGGTCCAAGAGACCCAGTACTTC	CASSIAGRVQETQYF
TRBV2	few	14	NA	TRBJ1-5	TGTGCCAGCGAAAAGGGAGGCAGCAATCAGCCCCAGCATTTT	CASEKGGSNQPQHF
TRBV18	NA	12	NA	TRBJ1-1	TGTGCCACAAGGGAGGAGAGCACTGAAGCTTTCTTT	CATREESTEAFF
TRBV9	NA	13	NA	TRBJ1-5	TGTGCCAGCAGCGTAGCATCGGGGCAGCCCCAGCATTTT	CASSVASGQPQHF
TRBV9	NA	14	NA	TRBJ1-3	TGTGCCAGCAGCGTAGCAGGGATCGGAAACACCATATATTTT	CASSVAGIGNTIYF
TRBV19	NA	16	NA	TRBJ1-3	TGTGCCAGTAGTACGACACCTAACCTCGCGGGAAACACCATATATTTT	CASSTTPNLAGNTIYF
TRBV3-1/TRBV3-2	NA	16	NA	TRBJ2-1	TGTGCCAGCAGCCAAGCCGGGCGGGGAGTTCACAATGAGCAGTTCTTC	CASSQAGRGVHNEQFF
TRBV7-3	NA	14	NA	TRBJ2-7	TGTGCCAGCAGCTTACGAGGAGGCTCCTACGAGCAGTACTTC	CASSLRGGSYEQYF
TRBV30	NA	13	NA	TRBJ1-1	TGTGCCTGGAGTGTATTCGGTAAATCAGAAGCTTTCTTT	CAWSVFGKSEAFF
TRBV5-5	NA	15	NA	TRBJ1-2	TGTGCCAGCAGCTTGGTCGGGTTTATGGAAGATGGCTACACCTTC	CASSLVGFMEDGYTF
TRBV5-6	NA	14	TRBD1	TRBJ2-3	TGTGCCAGCAGCTCAGGACAGGGCGCAGATACGCAGTATTTT	CASSSGQGADTQYF
TRBV6-5	NA	11	NA	TRBJ1-1	TGTGCCAGCAGAGGGGGCACTGAAGCTTTCTTT	CASRGGTEAFF
TRBV27	NA	14	TRBD1	TRBJ2-1	TGTGCCAGCAGTAAGGGACAGGGGTTCAATGAGCAGTTCTTC	CASSKGQGFNEQFF
TRBV11-2	NA	16	TRBD2	TRBJ2-5	TGTGCCAGCAGCTCTCAATTCCGGACTAGCCAAGAGACCCAGTACTTC	CASSSQFRTSQETQYF
TRBV20-1	NA	11	NA	TRBJ1-1	TGCAGTGCCGAGAGGGCAGTTGAAGCTTTCTTT	CSAERAVEAFF
TRBV2	few	12	NA	TRBJ2-3	TGTGCCAGCTCCCTTAGCACAGATACGCAGTATTTT	CASSLSTDTQYF
TRBV9	NA	14	NA	TRBJ1-1	TGTGCCACCTACAGGTACCGAGAGTACACTGAAGCTTTCTTT	CATYRYREYTEAFF
TRBV7-6	NA	18	TRBD2	TRBJ2-5	TGTGCCAGCAGCTTAGCGCTGGCTAGCGGGGGGACACAAGAGACCCAGTACTTC	CASSLALASGGTQETQYF
TRBV7-9	NA	13	NA	TRBJ1-2	TGTGCCAGCAGCTTGGCCGGAGGGTATGGCTACACCTTC	CASSLAGGYGYTF
TRBV30	NA	14	TRBD1	TRBJ1-5	TGTGCCTTCGGGGCAGGGGGCGATCATCAGCCCCAGCATTTT	CAFGAGGDHQPQHF
TRBV7-9	NA	13	TRBD1	TRBJ2-7	TGTGCCAGCAGCTTAGGGGACAGTTTCGAGCAGTACTTC	CASSLGDSFEQYF
TRBV4-1	NA	16	NA	TRBJ1-2	TGCGCCAGCAGCCAAGATTCGGTCCGACTTAACTATGGCTACACCTTC	CASSQDSVRLNYGYTF
TRBV5-5	NA	14	TRBD1	TRBJ1-2	TGTGCCAGCAGCTTGGAAGGGACAGGAGGAGGCTACACCTTC	CASSLEGTGGGYTF
TRBV5-4	few	15	TRBD2	TRBJ2-5	TGTGCCAGCAGCCGGACTAGCGGGGTTGAAGAGACCCAGTACTTC	CASSRTSGVEETQYF
TRBV7-2	NA	16	NA	TRBJ2-1	TGTGCCAGCAGCTTATTATCACGGGACACTGACAATGAGCAGTTCTTC	CASSLLSRDTDNEQFF
TRBV28	NA	13	NA	TRBJ1-4	TGTGCCAGTGACTCCTCAACTAATGAAAAACTGTTTTTT	CASDSSTNEKLFF
TRBV18	few	15	TRBD2	TRBJ2-2	TGTGCCAGCTCCCGGACTAGCGGGGACACCGGGGAGCTGTTTTTT	CASSRTSGDTGELFF
TRBV18	NA	15	TRBD2	TRBJ2-5	TGTGCCAGCTCACCCGCCGGGAGGAAGGGGGAGACCCAGTACTTC	CASSPAGRKGETQYF
TRBV25-1	NA	14	TRBD1	TRBJ1-5	TGTGCCAGCACCCCAGGGGGCTTCAATCAGCCCCAGCATTTT	CASTPGGFNQPQHF